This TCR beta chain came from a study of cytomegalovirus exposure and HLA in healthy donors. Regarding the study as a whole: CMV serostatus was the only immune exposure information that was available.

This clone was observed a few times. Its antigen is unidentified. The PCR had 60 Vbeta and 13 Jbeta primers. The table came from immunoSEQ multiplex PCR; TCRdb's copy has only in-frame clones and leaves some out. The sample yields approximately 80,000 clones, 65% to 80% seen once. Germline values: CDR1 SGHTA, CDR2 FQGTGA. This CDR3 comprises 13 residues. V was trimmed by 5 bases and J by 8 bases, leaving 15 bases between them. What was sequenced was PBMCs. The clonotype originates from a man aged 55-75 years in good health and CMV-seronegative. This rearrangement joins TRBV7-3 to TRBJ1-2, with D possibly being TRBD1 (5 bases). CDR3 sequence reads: CASSPTGEGGYTF. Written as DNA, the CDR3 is TGTGCCAGCAGCCCCACGGGGGAGGGGGGCTACACCTTC. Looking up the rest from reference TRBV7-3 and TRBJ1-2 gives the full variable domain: GAGVSQTPSNKVTEKGKYVELRCDPISGHTALYWYRQSLGQGPEFLIYFQGTGAADDSGLPNDRFFAVRPEGSVSTLKIQRTERGDSAVYLCASSPTGEGGYTFGSGTRLTVV.